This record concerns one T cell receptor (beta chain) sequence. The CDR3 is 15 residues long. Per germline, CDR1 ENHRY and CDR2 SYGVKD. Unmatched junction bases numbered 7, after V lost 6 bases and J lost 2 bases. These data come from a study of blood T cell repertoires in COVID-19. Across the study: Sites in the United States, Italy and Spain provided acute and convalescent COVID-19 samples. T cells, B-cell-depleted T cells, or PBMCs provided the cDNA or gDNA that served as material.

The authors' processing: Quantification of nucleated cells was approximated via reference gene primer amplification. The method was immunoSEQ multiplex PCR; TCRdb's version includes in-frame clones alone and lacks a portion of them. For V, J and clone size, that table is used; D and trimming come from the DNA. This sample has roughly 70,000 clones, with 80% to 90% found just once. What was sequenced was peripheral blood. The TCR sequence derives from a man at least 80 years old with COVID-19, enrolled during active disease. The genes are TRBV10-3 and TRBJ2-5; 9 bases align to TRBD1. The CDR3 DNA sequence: TGTGCCATCAGAATCACAGGGGGCTGGCAAGAGACCCAGTACTTC. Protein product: CAIRITGGWQETQYF.